This T cell receptor (beta chain) was sequenced for a study of T cells in localized non-small cell lung cancer. Assay used: immunoSEQ multiplex PCR; TCRdb lists only in-frame clones, some missing. Of approximately 1,800 clones detected, about 20% appear once; the ten largest clones hold roughly 9%. Per germline, CDR1 SGHNT and CDR2 YENEEA. This CDR3 region has 15 residues. J was trimmed by 0 bases and V by 5 bases; bases with no gene match: 6. The table lists this clone with a few counts. Samples of adjacent lung (free of atypia) were collected at least 2 cm from the tumor margin. V is TRBV11-3 and J is TRBJ1-1; the match to TRBD1 covers 7 bases. The source of this sequence is a male donor older than 55 with stage I lung adenocarcinoma. Source: normal lung tissue next to the tumor, taken before any cancer treatment. The CDR3: CASSPLTGMNTEAFF. CDR3 coding DNA: TGTGCCAGCAGCCCCCTGACAGGGATGAACACTGAAGCTTTCTTT.